The present T cell receptor (beta chain) was sequenced within a study of OX40 agonist ivuxolimab in advanced cancers. General study findings and limits: The study observed clonal expansion of CD4+ and CD8+ blood T cells by week 6 at 0.1 to 3.0 mg/kg.

About this clone: The antigen remains undetermined.

Measured with immunoSEQ multiplex PCR; TCRdb has only the in-frame clones, and not every one. The sample includes roughly 76,000 clones, roughly 87% of them seen just once. Material: CD4+ or CD8+ T cells sorted from blood, obtained in a trial of the OX40 agonist ivuxolimab. The sequence was collected from an adult with an advanced solid tumor such as melanoma, head and neck, liver or kidney cancer.

The CDR3 bases are TGTGCCAGCAGCTCGAGAAGGGGAGAGCAGTACTTC. Amino acid sequence: CASSSRRGEQYF. The rearrangement joins TRBV5-6 to TRBJ2-7; a weak D match, TRBD1 (5 bases). CDR3 size: 12 residues. Germline CDR1 and CDR2: SGHDT and YYEEEE. V dropped 3 bases and J dropped 7 bases, with 11 bases sitting between them. Complete variable domain (other parts from reference TRBV5-6 and TRBJ2-7): DAGVTQSPTHLIKTRGQQVTLRCSPKSGHDTVSWYQQALGQGPQFIFQYYEEEERQRGNFPDRFSGHQFPNYSSELNVNALLLGDSALYLCASSSRRGEQYFGPGTRLTVT.